These T cell receptor beta chains were read from a single sample in a study of T cells after yellow fever vaccination. Using its own MiXCR run on the 5' RACE reads, TCRdb lists one record per CDR3 protein. The data show some 600,000 distinct CDR3 sequences, with around an eighth seen just once and about 15% held by the top ten. Sequencing was performed on PBMCs, taken on the day of the yellow fever booster vaccination. These receptors originate from a man in his thirties or forties who received the YFV17D yellow fever vaccine. Both conserved end residues are part of each CDR3. D genes are given only for firm matches. A row's size may be missing; if present it is once, few, many or a size class.

clone_size	v_call	d_call	j_call	cdr3_aa	cdr3_nt
few	TRBV9	-	TRBJ1-3	CASSVGAISGNTIYF	TGTGCCAGCAGCGTAGGGGCCATCTCTGGAAACACCATATATTTT
-	TRBV5-1	-	TRBJ2-7	CASSSGGLYEQYF	TGCGCCAGCAGCTCTGGGGGTCTTTACGAGCAGTACTTC
few	TRBV12-3/TRBV12-4	-	TRBJ2-7	CASSSGARNEQYF	TGTGCCAGCAGTTCGGGGGCGAGGAACGAGCAGTACTTC
-	TRBV24-1	-	TRBJ2-7	CATSGRGSLEEQYF	TGTGCCACCAGTGGGCGAGGGTCCCTGGAGGAGCAGTACTTC
few	TRBV6-2/TRBV6-3	-	TRBJ2-1	CASSPWSSAYNEQFF	TGTGCCAGCAGCCCATGGAGTAGCGCCTACAATGAGCAGTTCTTC
few	TRBV20-1	TRBD2	TRBJ2-3	CSASLQLAGGPGDTQYF	TGCAGTGCTAGCCTCCAACTAGCGGGAGGGCCGGGGGATACGCAGTATTTT
many	TRBV27	-	TRBJ2-6	CASSLLQNSGANVLTF	TGTGCCAGCAGTTTATTGCAAAACTCTGGGGCCAACGTCCTGACTTTC
few	TRBV28	-	TRBJ2-7	CASGPPAEQYF	TGTGCCAGCGGCCCCCCGGCAGAGCAGTACTTC
few	TRBV15	TRBD1	TRBJ2-5	CATSTTGGETQYF	TGTGCCACCAGCACCACAGGGGGAGAGACCCAGTACTTC
-	TRBV7-3	-	TRBJ2-2	CASSLAATTNTGELFF	TGTGCCAGCAGCTTAGCGGCGACTACGAACACCGGGGAGCTGTTTTTT
-	TRBV10-3	-	TRBJ2-7	CAIRTGGDSYEQYF	TGTGCCATCAGAACAGGGGGGGACTCCTACGAGCAGTACTTC
few	TRBV29-1	-	TRBJ2-3	CSVDRTTDTQYF	TGCAGCGTTGATAGGACAACTGATACGCAGTATTTT
-	TRBV6-5	TRBD1	TRBJ2-7	CASSYWTGRSYEQYF	TGTGCCAGCAGTTACTGGACAGGTCGTTCCTACGAGCAGTACTTC
-	TRBV4-3	TRBD2	TRBJ2-3	CASSQGDGRDTQYF	TGCGCCAGCAGCCAAGGGGACGGGAGGGATACGCAGTATTTT
-	TRBV3-1	-	TRBJ2-1	CASSQDLDFYNEQFF	TGTGCCAGCAGCCAAGATTTAGACTTCTACAATGAGCAGTTCTTC
-	TRBV2	TRBD1	TRBJ2-3	CARGRGTGLTSTDTQYF	TGTGCCCGCGGCCGGGGGACAGGGCTTACTAGCACAGATACGCAGTATTTT
few	TRBV15	TRBD1	TRBJ2-2	CATSREDRATGELFF	TGTGCCACCAGCAGAGAAGACAGGGCCACCGGGGAGCTGTTTTTT
-	TRBV11-2	-	TRBJ2-1	CASSLVGGTSYNEQFF	TGTGCCAGCAGCTTAGTAGGTGGGACGTCCTACAATGAGCAGTTCTTC
-	TRBV11-2	TRBD1	TRBJ1-1	CASSLGYPGQGRSAEAFF	TGTGCCAGCAGCTTAGGGTACCCGGGACAGGGAAGGTCTGCTGAAGCTTTCTTT
many	TRBV6-1	TRBD1	TRBJ2-4	CATWNTGGLSKNIQYF	TGTGCCACCTGGAACACAGGGGGTTTATCCAAAAACATTCAGTACTTC
few	TRBV7-2	TRBD1	TRBJ2-7	CASRSSWDRETYEQYF	TGTGCCAGCAGGTCGAGTTGGGACAGGGAAACGTACGAGCAGTACTTC
-	TRBV5-5	TRBD2	TRBJ2-1	CASSLVTGGLAGYNEQFF	TGTGCCAGCAGCTTGGTAACGGGGGGACTAGCGGGATACAATGAGCAGTTCTTC
-	TRBV12-3/TRBV12-4	TRBD2	TRBJ2-5	CASSLPGTRGETQYF	TGTGCCAGCAGTCTACCGGGGACTAGGGGAGAGACCCAGTACTTC
-	TRBV19	TRBD1	TRBJ1-1	CASSPRTGYTEAFF	TGTGCCAGTAGCCCCCGGACAGGCTACACTGAAGCTTTCTTT
few	TRBV20-1	-	TRBJ2-1	CSAQDLHEQFF	TGCAGTGCCCAAGACTTGCATGAGCAGTTCTTC
-	TRBV12-3/TRBV12-4	TRBD1	TRBJ2-2	CASSFFGTGNIAGELFF	TGTGCCAGCAGTTTCTTTGGGACAGGGAATATCGCCGGGGAGCTGTTTTTT
few	TRBV9	TRBD2	TRBJ2-1	CASSVFGLAGANEQFF	TGTGCCAGCAGCGTTTTTGGACTAGCGGGTGCCAATGAGCAGTTCTTC
few	TRBV6-1	TRBD2	TRBJ2-7	CASRPGTSGSTPLRYF	TGTGCCAGCAGACCCGGCACTAGCGGGAGCACCCCCTTGAGGTACTTC
many	TRBV5-1	-	TRBJ2-1	CASTTDSSYNEQFF	TGCGCCAGCACAACAGATAGCTCCTACAATGAGCAGTTCTTC
many	TRBV6-1	-	TRBJ1-3	CASSERFSGNTIYF	TGTGCCAGCAGTGAGCGGTTCTCTGGAAACACCATATATTTT
few	TRBV6-1	TRBD2	TRBJ2-6	CASSSYGLEVPGANVLTF	TGTGCCAGCAGCTCGTACGGACTAGAAGTCCCTGGGGCCAACGTCCTGACTTTC
many	TRBV21-1	-	TRBJ2-7	CASSKAPYEQYF	TGTGCCAGCAGCAAAGCACCCTACGAGCAGTACTTC
-	TRBV5-4	TRBD2	TRBJ2-3	CASSFNGRRTDTQYF	TGTGCCAGCAGCTTTAACGGGAGGCGCACAGATACGCAGTATTTT
few	TRBV19	-	TRBJ1-1	CASSINRGRMTEAFF	TGTGCCAGTAGTATTAATCGGGGTCGGATGACTGAAGCTTTCTTT
few	TRBV6-1	TRBD2	TRBJ2-5	CASSKSSGTSKATQYF	TGTGCCAGCAGTAAATCGTCCGGGACTAGCAAAGCGACCCAGTACTTC
few	TRBV7-2	TRBD2	TRBJ2-7	CASSPSGRALEQYF	TGTGCCAGCAGCCCAAGCGGGAGGGCCCTCGAGCAGTACTTC
-	TRBV5-1	TRBD1	TRBJ2-2	CASSLAPHRGQNTGELFF	TGCGCCAGCAGCTTGGCCCCGCACAGGGGGCAGAACACCGGGGAGCTGTTTTTT
-	TRBV4-3	-	TRBJ1-5	CASSQDSTSNQPQHF	TGCGCCAGCAGCCAAGATAGTACGAGCAATCAGCCCCAGCATTTT
many	TRBV7-9	-	TRBJ1-6	CASSSSDSFRALHF	TGTGCCAGCAGCTCCTCGGACTCTTTTAGGGCCCTCCACTTT
-	TRBV5-6	-	TRBJ2-3	CASSRGDSSTDTQYF	TGTGCCAGCTCCAGGGGGGACTCTAGCACAGATACGCAGTATTTT
-	TRBV5-1	-	TRBJ2-6	CASSLVGGANVLTF	TGCGCCAGCAGCTTGGTAGGTGGGGCCAACGTCCTGACTTTC
few	TRBV14	-	TRBJ1-3	CASSQTSLLSGNTIYF	TGTGCCAGCAGCCAAACTAGCCTTCTCTCTGGAAACACCATATATTTT
-	TRBV11-2	TRBD2	TRBJ2-5	CASSQGVAGQETQYF	TGTGCCAGCAGCCAAGGGGTAGCGGGACAAGAGACCCAGTACTTC
-	TRBV4-3	-	TRBJ1-2	CASSQEIRIDSANYGYTF	TGCGCCAGCAGCCAAGAAATTCGGATTGACAGCGCTAACTATGGCTACACCTTC
-	TRBV20-1	-	TRBJ1-5	CSASYRVSNQPQHF	TGCAGTGCTTCTTACAGGGTTAGCAATCAGCCCCAGCATTTT
-	TRBV4-3	-	TRBJ2-1	CASSQVGVRTLNEQFF	TGCGCCAGCAGCCAAGTCGGTGTCCGTACCCTTAATGAGCAGTTCTTC
few	TRBV20-1	-	TRBJ2-5	CSEGGRIGETQYF	TGCAGTGAGGGTGGGAGAATCGGAGAGACCCAGTACTTC
few	TRBV6-2/TRBV6-3	TRBD2	TRBJ2-1	CASSYNRGTSGRAGSYNEQFF	TGTGCCAGCAGTTACAACCGCGGGACTAGCGGGAGGGCTGGATCCTACAATGAGCAGTTCTTC
few	TRBV18	-	TRBJ1-1	CASSSTIGNTEAFF	TGTGCCAGCTCCAGCACGATCGGGAACACTGAAGCTTTCTTT
few	TRBV14	TRBD1	TRBJ1-2	CASSPYQGVGYGYTF	TGTGCCAGCAGCCCCTATCAGGGGGTAGGCTATGGCTACACCTTC
few	TRBV4-2	TRBD2	TRBJ2-5	CASSQVVGTSGSRERETQYF	TGTGCCAGCAGCCAAGTAGTAGGGACTAGCGGGAGCCGAGAGCGAGAGACCCAGTACTTC
-	TRBV5-4	TRBD2	TRBJ2-1	CASSYRTLAGGQNEQFF	TGTGCCAGCAGCTACCGGACCCTAGCGGGAGGACAGAATGAGCAGTTCTTC